This T cell receptor (beta chain) was captured in a study of cytotoxic CD8 clonotypes in ibrutinib-treated CLL. Sequencing was designed to attain a depth spanning 1 in 200,000 to 1 in 1 million T cells. TCRdb's copy holds only in-frame clones and misses some; the assay was immunoSEQ multiplex PCR. The sample shows about 76,000 clones, roughly 83% of them seen only once. Trimming left V 0 bases short and J 2 bases short, with 8 bases between. This CDR3 has 14 residues. Per germline, CDR1 LGHNA and CDR2 YSLEER. The rearrangement uses TRBV4-3 and TRBJ2-7; D remains ambiguous. The sequenced sample was PBMCs, obtained after 24 months of ibrutinib treatment. The TCR comes from a human donor with chronic lymphocytic leukemia. Written as DNA, the CDR3 is TGCGCCAGCAGCCAAGATCGCAGTACCTACGAGCAGTACTTC. Protein product: CASSQDRSTYEQYF.